This T cell receptor beta chain was sequenced for a study of blood T cell repertoires in COVID-19. About the study: The study drew acute and convalescent COVID-19 samples from the United States, Italy and Spain. Sources were T cells, B-cell-depleted T cells, or PBMCs; the material itself was cDNA or gDNA.

Participants spanned ages about 18 to 95 years and resided in fewer than 30 US areas. Which cohort a participant joined came from the clinical history participants gave. J lost 8 bases, V lost 0 bases, and 3 bases had no gene match. The CDR3 has 16 residues. Germline CDR1 is LNHNV and CDR2 is YYDKDF (reference sequence). The protocol was immunoSEQ multiplex PCR, while the TCRdb copy is restricted to in-frame clones and leaves out a portion. The data hold fewer than 250,000 clones, with around 84% observed a single time. This chain connects TRBV15 to TRBJ2-1; 14 bases fit TRBD2. The sample consisted of PBMCs or T cells enriched from blood (not recorded which). This receptor was taken from a middle-aged woman with acute COVID-19. CDR3 in amino acids: CATSRDTGLAGDEQFF. In nucleotides, the CDR3 is TGTGCCACCAGCAGAGATACGGGACTAGCGGGAGATGAGCAGTTCTTC.